This TCR beta chain comes out of a study of T cell responses to AZD1222 COVID-19 vaccine (dated by TCRdb to about 2021). Regarding the complete study: Because spike-specific TCR depth and breadth did not differ between the two schedules, AZD1222 recipients who got a second dose at roughly 4 weeks were pooled with those who got a second dose at roughly 12 weeks. A total of 233 trial participants underwent TCR sequencing, of whom 207 had received two doses of AZD1222 and about 25 had received two doses of the MenACWY control vaccine. Trial participants were enrolled by age into 18-55, 56-69 and 70-plus year subgroups, with approximately 150, 28 and 58 TCR-sequenced participants respectively.

The CDR3 regions of human TCRbeta chains were analyzed by immunosequencing. Per the original workflow: TCRs in the repertoires were compared against a reference library of SARS-CoV-2-specific TCRs that had been generated with the MIRA antigen-specificity platform. Breadth meant the fraction of unique TCRs that were SARS-CoV-2-associated, whereas depth meant the fraction of total T cells that were SARS-CoV-2-associated. Each spike-specific TCR was assigned to its reactive spike region and to a CD4 or CD8 class using the MIRA data. Log10-transformed breadth and depth values were compared by one-way ANOVA with Sidak's multiple comparisons tests. Imported from immuneACCESS, the table was reduced by TCRdb to in-frame sequences with V and J called. These copies leave out some clones; in studies compared against another copy, an unresolved V gene accounts for under half, and the cause of the remainder is not known. V and J calls and clone size follow that table, whereas D and trimming were derived from the DNA. The sample table records 80,000 to 100,000 clones; about 92% of these occur just once. The ten top clones hold roughly 13% of the sample.

Per the publication, the time point label means: baseline before first vaccination. Vaccinee samples came from UK trials COV001 and COV002, including a single-blind randomized controlled phase 2/3 trial of AZD1222 (ChAdOx1 nCoV-19) in healthy adults. For TCRbeta chain sequencing, PBMC samples from trial participants were taken at day 0 and at day 28 after the second dose. Results and caveats for the whole study, not just this receptor: Because no day 14 peak-response samples were available, the repertoires could be characterized only after the peak T cell response. In the small 56-69-year group, the increase in depth fell short of significance, most likely because of low power. Conclusions about previously exposed vaccinees were limited because only six AZD1222 recipients were SARS-CoV-2 seropositive at baseline. Vaccine-associated CD4 TCRs spanned the whole spike protein, with dominant responses in regions 160-218 and 743-854. After two AZD1222 doses, spike-specific TCR breadth and depth were significantly higher than at day 0 and than in MenACWY recipients. Reportedly, almost half of the unique spike-specific TCRs recognized epitopes lying outside the regions that are mutated in the B.1.351 and B.1.1.7 variants. Most participants were white British and females outnumbered males, and the authors suggested that clonal diversity may have been underestimated.

Comment on this clone: Its cognate antigen has yet to be identified. It has no much larger one-base neighbor in the sample; base qualities were not kept.

The sequence was obtained from an adult in good health. Sequences were derived from peripheral blood, sampled on day 0 of AZD1222 vaccination.

CDR3 protein: CASKRSALSGNTIYF. Read as DNA, the sequence is TGTGCCAGCAAGCGCAGCGCGCTCTCTGGAAACACCATATATTTT. The receptor chain draws on TRBV28 and TRBJ1-3; the D gene lacks a confident call. CDR1 and CDR2 were assigned from the germline V gene as MDHEN and SYDVKM. Cut back by 7 bases and 0 bases, the V and J ends lie 13 bases apart. The CDR3 runs 15 amino acids, cysteine and phenylalanine included. Only the CDR3 DNA is retained, 45 bases long and in frame from the first base.